This passage covers 19 T cell receptor beta chains from one sample sequenced in a study of cytomegalovirus exposure and HLA in healthy donors. Amplification used 60 Vbeta primers and 13 Jbeta primers. TCRdb's table, derived via immunoSEQ multiplex PCR, lists solely in-frame clones and lacks some. The sample totals 38,000 or so clones. Sequenced: PBMCs. The receptors shown here come from a man aged 30-40 years in good health and CMV-seronegative.

This chain joins TRBV12-5 and TRBJ1-1, with a weak D call TRBD1 (5 bases). CDR1 and CDR2 (germline): LGHNT, FRNRAP. The CDR3 sequence is 13 residues long. V lost 6 bases and J lost 3, with 11 bases in between. CDR3 DNA sequence: TGTGCTAGTGGCAGCGACAGATACACTGAAGCTTTCTTT. Translating gives CASGSDRYTEAFF. Full variable domain (remainder filled in from reference TRBV12-5 and TRBJ1-1): DARVTQTPRHKVTEMGQEVTMRCQPILGHNTVFWYRQTMMQGLELLAYFRNRAPLDDSGMPKDRFSAEMPDATLATLKIQPSEPRDSAVYFCASGSDRYTEAFFGQGTRLTVV.

The chain combines TRBV2 with TRBJ2-5; 8 bases match TRBD1. The junction had 9 bases not matched to a gene; V was cut back by 6 bases and J by 3 bases. The CDR3 covers 15 residues. CDR1 and CDR2 from the germline V gene are SNHLY and FYNNEI. The CDR3 reads CASSELDRVKETQYF. The CDR3 DNA sequence: TGTGCCAGCAGCGAATTGGACAGGGTAAAAGAGACCCAGTACTTC. Filled out from reference TRBV2 and TRBJ2-5, the complete variable domain reads EPEVTQTPSHQVTQMGQEVILRCVPISNHLYFYWYRQILGQKVEFLVSFYNNEISEKSEIFDDQFSVERPDGSNFTLKIRSTKLEDSAMYFCASSELDRVKETQYFGPGTRLLVL.

V and J are TRBV10-3 and TRBJ2-2; D perhaps matches TRBD1 (6 bases). The CDR3 extends over 14 amino acids. In germline, CDR1 is ENHRY, CDR2 SYGVKD. The V and J ends lost 7 bases and 1 base respectively, with 10 bases between them. CDR3 amino acids: CAINPGQNTGELFF. CDR3 in DNA: TGTGCCATCAACCCGGGACAGAACACCGGGGAGCTGTTTTTT.

The chain combines TRBV27 with TRBJ2-1; 7 positions match TRBD2. V was clipped by 4 bases and J by 2 bases; unmatched bases: 14. The CDR3 length is 18 residues. CDR1 is MNHEY and CDR2 is SMNVEV in the germline V gene (reference sequence). Written as DNA, the CDR3 is TGTGCCAGCAGTTCGGGAGGCCAGGGAAAGTCCCCCTACAATGAGCAGTTCTTC. It specifies CASSSGGQGKSPYNEQFF.

V and J are TRBV5-1 and TRBJ1-3; 10 bases are shared with TRBD1. CDR1 and CDR2 (germline): SGHRS, YFSETQ. The CDR3 is made up of 16 amino acids. V lost 4 bases to trimming and J lost 6 bases; unmatched junction nucleotides: 10. CDR3 residues: CASSPGGTGASNTIYF. The CDR3 region has the DNA TGCGCCAGCAGCCCGGGTGGGACAGGGGCCTCAAACACCATATATTTT.

This chain connects TRBV27 to TRBJ1-2; D is undetermined. CDR1 and CDR2 (germline): MNHEY, SMNVEV (reference sequence). V was shortened by 6 bases and J by 4 bases, with 15 bases between the two germline ends. This CDR3 contains 14 residues. DNA of the CDR3: TGTGCCAGCAGCTTAGCCGGACTCGGCTATGGCTACACCTTC. Translation: CASSLAGLGYGYTF.

The CDR3 DNA is TGTGCCAGCAGTAGGCCGGGGGGCAGGAATGAGCAGTTCTTC. Its protein product is CASSRPGGRNEQFF. This chain joins TRBV6-5 and TRBJ2-1; possible D gene TRBD2, 7 bases. V was pared by 5 bases and J by 7 bases, with 15 bases between. CDR1 MNHEY and CDR2 SVGAGI come from the germline V gene. The CDR3 runs 14 residues.

The chain couples TRBV6-1 to TRBJ2-3, with D unclear. This CDR3 comprises 15 residues. From germline, CDR1 is MNHNS and CDR2 SASEGT. Trimming took off 7 bases at V and 4 bases at J, with 18 bases between the two ends. The CDR3 DNA follows: TGTGCCAGCAAGTGGCGACGAGCGAAGGCAGATACGCAGTATTTT. Translating it yields CASKWRRAKADTQYF.

The CDR3 DNA sequence: TGTGCCAGCAGTTACTCGGGACAGGGTGTGTATACGCAGTATTTT. Its translation is CASSYSGQGVYTQYF. The chain combines TRBV6-6 with TRBJ2-3, with TRBD1 identical over 9 bases. This CDR3 comprises 15 residues. Germline CDR1 is MNHNY and CDR2 is SVGAGI (reference sequence). The J segment lost 7 bases and the V segment lost 0 bases, leaving 5 bases of the junction unmatched.

In DNA form, the CDR3 reads TGTGCCAGCTCACCGGAGACAGATTCTGGCTACACCTTC. As protein: CASSPETDSGYTF. The chain carries TRBV18 and TRBJ1-2, with D maybe TRBD1 (5 bases). Germline-derived CDR1 and CDR2 are KGHSH and LQKENI. V lost 3 bases, J lost 7 bases, and 12 bases lay in between. The length of the CDR3 is 13 residues.

This chain links TRBV5-1 with TRBJ2-7, with D tentatively TRBD1 (8 bases). The CDR3 covers 16 residues. The germline V gene has CDR1 SGHRS and CDR2 YFSETQ. Between the trimmed V and J ends, which lost 4 bases and 2 bases, there was a span of 19 bases. This CDR3 reads CASSLRTGTTAYEQYF. The CDR3 nucleotides are TGCGCCAGCAGCCTCCGGACAGGGACTACCGCCTACGAGCAGTACTTC. Drawing the rest from reference TRBV5-1 and TRBJ2-7, the complete variable domain is KAGVTQTPRYLIKTRGQQVTLSCSPISGHRSVSWYQQTPGQGLQFLFEYFSETQRNKGNFPGRFSGRQFSNSRSEMNVSTLELGDSALYLCASSLRTGTTAYEQYFGPGTRLTVT.

V and J are TRBV7-2 and TRBJ1-5; 8 bases fit TRBD1. The CDR3 loop spans 14 amino acids. The V and J ends lost 4 bases and 7 bases, in that order; junction bases with no gene match: 6. From germline, CDR1 is SGHTA and CDR2 FQGNSA. The DNA for the CDR3 is TGTGCCAGCAGCTCCGGACAGGGCTGGCAGCCCCAGCATTTT. This encodes CASSSGQGWQPQHF.

The rearrangement links TRBV10-3 to TRBJ2-1; TRBD2 aligns across 9 bases. Trimming cost V 6 bases and J 3 bases; bases outside gene matches: 6. The CDR3 is 15 amino acids. Germline V gene data show CDR1 as ENHRY and CDR2 as SYGVKD. The CDR3 is CAIRERGANYNEQFF. CDR3 DNA sequence: TGTGCCATCAGAGAGCGGGGGGCCAACTACAATGAGCAGTTCTTC.

V is TRBV25-1 and J is TRBJ1-1; 8 positions agree with TRBD1. Germline V CDR1 and CDR2: MGHDK, SYGVNS. This CDR3 has 16 residues. Unmatched junction bases numbered 11, after V lost 1 base and J lost 7 bases. CDR3 nucleotide sequence: TGTGCCAGCAGTGAATTTAGGACAGGGAGCCTTGGTGAAGCTTTCTTT. It yields the protein CASSEFRTGSLGEAFF.

CDR3 bases: TGTGCCAGCAGTGAAGCTCCAGGGTTTGAGCAGTTCTTC. Its protein is CASSEAPGFEQFF. The rearrangement links TRBV2 to TRBJ2-1; D is possibly TRBD1 (5 bases). The germline V gene encodes CDR1 SNHLY and CDR2 FYNNEI. V lost 0 bases and J lost 9, with 9 bases in between. The CDR3 contains 13 residues.

This chain connects TRBV6-6 to TRBJ1-1; D possibly corresponds to TRBD1 (5 bases). The germline V gene has CDR1 MNHNY and CDR2 SVGAGI (reference sequence). Trimming removed 0 bases from V and 4 bases from J, with 12 bases in between. The CDR3 runs to 15 residues. This CDR3 reads CASSYSGGIRTEAFF. DNA for the CDR3: TGTGCCAGCAGTTACTCGGGGGGGATCCGCACTGAAGCTTTCTTT.

The chain recombines TRBV19 with TRBJ2-7; the match to TRBD1 covers 7 bases. The V segment lost 5 bases and the J segment 2 bases; nucleotides outside the gene matches: 9. This CDR3 contains 15 residues. Looked up from germline, CDR1 is LNHDA and CDR2 is SQIVND (reference sequence). The CDR3 DNA sequence: TGTGCCAGTAGTGTTCGGGACAGCGGTACCTACGAGCAGTACTTC. This sequence encodes CASSVRDSGTYEQYF.

The chain employs TRBV7-8 and TRBJ2-2; D is perhaps TRBD2 (5 bases). V was pared by 8 bases and J by 2 bases, with 21 bases between. This CDR3 is built from 17 residues. Germline CDR1 and CDR2: SGHVS and FQNEAQ. The CDR3, as DNA: TGTGCCAGCGGACGTACTAGGCTAGCAGTTAACACCGGGGAGCTGTTTTTT. It encodes CASGRTRLAVNTGELFF.

The CDR3: CASSPRFTGQGVSPLHF. DNA of the CDR3: TGTGCCAGCTCACCACGCTTCACCGGACAGGGCGTTTCACCCCTCCACTTT. The chain uses TRBV18 and TRBJ1-6, with 8 bases fitting TRBD1. CDR1 and CDR2 from the germline V gene are KGHSH and LQKENI. Trimming at V came to 1 base and at J to 9 bases, leaving 11 bases not matched to a gene. CDR3 length: 17 residues.